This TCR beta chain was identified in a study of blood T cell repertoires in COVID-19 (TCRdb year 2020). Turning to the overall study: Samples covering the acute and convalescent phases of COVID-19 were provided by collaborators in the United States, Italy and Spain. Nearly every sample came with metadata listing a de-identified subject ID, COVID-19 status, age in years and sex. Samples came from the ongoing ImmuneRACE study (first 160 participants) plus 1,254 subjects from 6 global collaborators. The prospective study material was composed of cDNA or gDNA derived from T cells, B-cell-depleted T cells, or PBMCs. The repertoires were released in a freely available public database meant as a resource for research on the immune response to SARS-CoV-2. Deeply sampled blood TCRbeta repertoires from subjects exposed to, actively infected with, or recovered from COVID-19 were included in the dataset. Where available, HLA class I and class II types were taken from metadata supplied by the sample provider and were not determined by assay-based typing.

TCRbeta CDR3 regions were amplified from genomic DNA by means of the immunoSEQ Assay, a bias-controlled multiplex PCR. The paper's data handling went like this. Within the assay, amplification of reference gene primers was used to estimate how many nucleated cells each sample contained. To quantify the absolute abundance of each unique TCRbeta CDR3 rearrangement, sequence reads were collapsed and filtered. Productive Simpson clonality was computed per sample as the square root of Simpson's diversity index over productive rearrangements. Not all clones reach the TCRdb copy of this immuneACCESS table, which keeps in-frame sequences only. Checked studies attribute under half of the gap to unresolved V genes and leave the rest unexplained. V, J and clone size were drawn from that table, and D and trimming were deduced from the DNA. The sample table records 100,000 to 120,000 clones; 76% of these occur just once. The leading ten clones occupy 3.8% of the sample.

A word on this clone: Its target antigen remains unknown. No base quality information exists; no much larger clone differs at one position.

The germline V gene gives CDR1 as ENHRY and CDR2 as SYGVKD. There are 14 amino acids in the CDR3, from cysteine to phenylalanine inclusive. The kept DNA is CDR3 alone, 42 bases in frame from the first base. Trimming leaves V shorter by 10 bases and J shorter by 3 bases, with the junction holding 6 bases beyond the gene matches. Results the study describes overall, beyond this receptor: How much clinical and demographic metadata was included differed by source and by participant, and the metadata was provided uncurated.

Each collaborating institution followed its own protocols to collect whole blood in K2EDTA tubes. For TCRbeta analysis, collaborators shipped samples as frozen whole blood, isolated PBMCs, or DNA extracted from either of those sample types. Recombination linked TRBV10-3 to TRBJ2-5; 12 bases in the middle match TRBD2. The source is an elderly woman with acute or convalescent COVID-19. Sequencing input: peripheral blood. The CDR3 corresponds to CATRGLAGEETQYF. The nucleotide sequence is TGTGCCACTAGGGGACTAGCGGGCGAAGAGACCCAGTACTTC.